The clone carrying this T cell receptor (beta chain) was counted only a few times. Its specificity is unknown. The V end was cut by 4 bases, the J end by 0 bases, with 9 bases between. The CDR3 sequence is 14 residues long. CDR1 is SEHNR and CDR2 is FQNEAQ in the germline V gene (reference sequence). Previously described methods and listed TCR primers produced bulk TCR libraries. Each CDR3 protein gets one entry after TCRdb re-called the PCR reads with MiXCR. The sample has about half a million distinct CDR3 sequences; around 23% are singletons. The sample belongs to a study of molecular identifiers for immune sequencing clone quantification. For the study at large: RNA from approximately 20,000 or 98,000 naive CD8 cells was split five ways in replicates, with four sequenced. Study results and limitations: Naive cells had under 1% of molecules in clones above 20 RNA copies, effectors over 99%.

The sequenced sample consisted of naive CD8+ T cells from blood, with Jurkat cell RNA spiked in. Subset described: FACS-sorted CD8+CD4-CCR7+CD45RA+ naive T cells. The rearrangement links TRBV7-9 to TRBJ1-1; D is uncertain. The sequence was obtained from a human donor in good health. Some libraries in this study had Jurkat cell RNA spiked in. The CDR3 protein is CASSSLWLNTEAFF. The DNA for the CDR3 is TGTGCCAGCAGCTCCCTATGGTTGAACACTGAAGCTTTCTTT.